This T cell receptor (beta chain) stems from a study of beta chain features in type 1 diabetes (dated by TCRdb to 2016 to 2018). Concerning the study at large: Mean age, gender distribution, total cell number and subset yield were not different between patients and healthy donors. In the study, recently diagnosed type 1 diabetes patients and matched healthy donors were compared on the TCRB repertoires of their sorted circulating CD4+ T cell subsets. Regulatory and stem cell-like memory subsets were isolated from only 8 patients and about eight healthy donors, whereas naive and central memory subsets came from all 30 or so donors. A total of roughly 100 million sorted cells were examined across all samples, and a strong correlation was observed between cell number per subset and RNA yield. Overall results and qualifications from the work: PCR may preferentially amplify shorter templates, but because patient and control samples were amplified and corrected together, any resulting skew would affect both groups equally. In all four CD4+ subsets, TCRB CDR3 length was moderately but significantly shorter in type 1 diabetes patients. Only small numbers of individuals were included in the HLA sub-analyses, which left unresolved whether HLA type had any influence on TCRB rearrangement. Because cDNA rather than genomic DNA was sequenced, highly expressing activated cells could have been over-represented, although no difference in activation and CD3 levels was found between groups. Patients with type 1 diabetes made fewer insertions and deleted more nucleotides at VDJ recombination sites, implying thymic rearrangement abnormalities. The naive, central memory and regulatory TCRB repertoires appeared to resemble one another more closely among patients than among healthy donors.

Concerning this clone: There is no known antigen for this receptor. Base quality data are lacking; no much larger clone is found one base away.

From each donor, a single peripheral blood sample of approximately 110 mL on average was drawn into heparinised tubes. Using a panel that included CD45RO, CCR7, CD25, CD127, CD95 and CD27, naive, central memory, regulatory and stem cell-like memory CD4+ T cells were sorted on a BD FACSAria II. A purity above 98% was achieved for all sorted populations. Right away, PBMCs were isolated by Lymphoprep density gradient centrifugation and were stained directly, with no culture step. So that batch effects would be minimized, each experiment stained and sorted samples in pairs, pairing one healthy donor with one patient. The entire isolated RNA was reverse transcribed using the High Capacity cDNA Reverse Transcription Kit, and thus expressed TCRB transcripts were sequenced. Naive, central memory and regulatory T cell samples underwent deep immunoSEQ sequencing, averaging about 3.57 million total reads per sample. Sorted cells were lysed in RLT buffer, and RNA was extracted using DNase-treated RNeasy Micro or Mini kits according to cell number. To prevent cross-contamination, every cell subset was processed on its own, while patient and healthy donor samples were processed together. TCRB sequences were amplified from cDNA with the immunoSEQ multiplex PCR, producing 87-bp fragments spanning the CDR3 region. The amplicons were sequenced using the Illumina HiSeq platform. The study's processing was this. Synthetic template baselines were used to correct PCR bias computationally, reads within Hamming distance 2 were collapsed, and singletons that could not be merged were discarded. By aligning reads against IMGT, V, D and J genes, CDR3 length, and insertions or deletions at six rearrangement sites were assigned. Clonotype counts were normalized to sorted cell number within each subset before computing true diversity and Gini coefficients with the tcR R package. Repertoire sharing was quantified using the overlap coefficient calculated on TCRB nucleotide sequences. Out-of-frame TCRB sequences from naive cells were analyzed to stand in for the pre-selection repertoire. The immuneACCESS repertoire file appears here via TCRdb, limited to in-frame rearrangements. These files lack a portion of the clones; in checked studies, under half of the deficit traces to unresolved V genes, and the cause of the others is not known. The D gene and trimming were derived from the DNA, and the V and J assignments and clone size from that table. This sample has around 360,000 clones in its table, and roughly 12% of those were observed once. The top ten clonotypes cover 0.0095% to 0.012% of the sample.

The sample comprised naive CD4+ T cells from blood. The cell subset or site label for this specimen denotes: true naive CD4+ T cells. This sequence was found in a woman aged 18-29 years with type 1 diabetes.

CDR3 sequence: CAWNLLAGDYEQYF. The DNA sequence is as follows: TGTGCCTGGAATTTACTAGCGGGAGATTACGAGCAGTACTTC. Here the chain combines TRBV30 and TRBJ2-7; 11 central nucleotides agree with TRBD2. Its CDR3 holds 14 amino acids, cysteine through phenylalanine. Of the read, only the CDR3 DNA is kept; its 42 bases are in frame from base 1. Compared with germline, V lacks 4 bases and J lacks 4 bases; bases without a gene match: 6. CDR1 is given as GTSNPN and CDR2 as SVGIG, both from the germline V gene (reference sequence).